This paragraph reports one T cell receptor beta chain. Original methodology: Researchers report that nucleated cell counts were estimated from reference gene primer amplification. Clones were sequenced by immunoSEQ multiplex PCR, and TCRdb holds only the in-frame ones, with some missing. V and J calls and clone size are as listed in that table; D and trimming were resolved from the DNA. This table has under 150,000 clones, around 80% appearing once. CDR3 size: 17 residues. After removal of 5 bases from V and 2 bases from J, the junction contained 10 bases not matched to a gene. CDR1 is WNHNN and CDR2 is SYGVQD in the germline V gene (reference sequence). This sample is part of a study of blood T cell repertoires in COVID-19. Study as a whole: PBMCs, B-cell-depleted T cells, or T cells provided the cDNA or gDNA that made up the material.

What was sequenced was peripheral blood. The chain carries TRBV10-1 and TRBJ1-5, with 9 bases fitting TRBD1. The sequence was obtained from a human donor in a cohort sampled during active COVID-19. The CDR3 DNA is TGCGCCAGCAGTAGCCTCCGGGACAGGGCCGGCAATCAGCCCCAGCATTTT. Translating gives CASSSLRDRAGNQPQHF.